The present T cell receptor beta chain was sequenced within a study of T cells after yellow fever vaccination. The length of the CDR3 is 13 residues. The authors made TCR cDNA by 5'RACE template switching, adding a universal primer site and UMIs. One entry per CDR3 protein results from TCRdb running MiXCR on the 5' RACE reads. The sample includes 340,000 or so distinct CDR3 sequences, approximately 12% seen only once; the top ten take 3% to 4%. The receptor comes from a man aged 18-30 years who received the YFV17D yellow fever vaccine. The sequenced sample was CD4+ T cells sorted from PBMCs, obtained 15 days after the yellow fever booster vaccination. The chain is built from TRBV12-2 and TRBJ2-2; TRBD2, as called in the table, went unchecked against the DNA. TRBV12-2 is described as a pseudogene. The CDR3 DNA follows: TGTGCAAGTCGCCCCAAGACTAGCGGGGAGCTGTTTTTT. Encoded protein: CASRPKTSGELFF.